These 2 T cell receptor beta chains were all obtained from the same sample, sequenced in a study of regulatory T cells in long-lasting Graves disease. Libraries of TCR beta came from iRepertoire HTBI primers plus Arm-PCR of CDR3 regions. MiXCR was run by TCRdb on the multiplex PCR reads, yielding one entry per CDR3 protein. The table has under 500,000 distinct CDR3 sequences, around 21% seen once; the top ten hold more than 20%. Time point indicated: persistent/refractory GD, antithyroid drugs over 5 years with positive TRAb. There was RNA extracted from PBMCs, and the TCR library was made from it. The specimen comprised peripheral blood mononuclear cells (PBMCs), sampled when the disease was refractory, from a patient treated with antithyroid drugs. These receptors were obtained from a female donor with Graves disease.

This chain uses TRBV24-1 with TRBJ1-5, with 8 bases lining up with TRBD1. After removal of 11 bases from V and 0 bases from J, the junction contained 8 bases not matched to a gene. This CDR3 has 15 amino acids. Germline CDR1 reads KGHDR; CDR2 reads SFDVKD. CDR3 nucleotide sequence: TGTGCCAAACGAACAGGGGGTGATAGCAATCAGCCCCAGCATTTT. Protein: CAKRTGGDSNQPQHF.

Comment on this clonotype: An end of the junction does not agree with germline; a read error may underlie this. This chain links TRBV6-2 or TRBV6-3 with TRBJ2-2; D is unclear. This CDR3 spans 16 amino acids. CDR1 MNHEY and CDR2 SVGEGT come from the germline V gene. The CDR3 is CASSYYGLESTGELFF. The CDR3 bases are TGTGCCAGCAGCTACTACGGTCTAGAGAGCACCGGGGAGCTGTTTTTT.